What follows are 20 T cell receptor beta chains derived from one specimen sequenced in a study of blood T cells in healthy people across ages. The second PCR ran about 6 to 11 cycles with a sample-barcoded 5' primer and J-beta primers. TCRdb reprocessed the 5' RACE reads via MiXCR and lists one record per CDR3 protein. Among about 1.4 million distinct CDR3 sequences listed, almost 60% were seen once. The sample comprised blood. The origin of the receptors is a man aged 18 to 30 in good health.

The chain's CDR3 is CASSWDYSETQYF. CDR3 bases: TGTGCCAGCAGTTGGGACTACTCGGAGACCCAGTACTTC. The rearrangement uses TRBV6-2 or TRBV6-3 and TRBJ2-5; 7 nucleotides align to TRBD2. V was pared by 4 bases and J by 5 bases, with 4 bases of the junction left unmatched. The CDR3 is made up of 13 amino acids. Germline V gives CDR1 MNHEY, CDR2 SVGEGT.

This clonotype was counted once. The chain combines TRBV6-2 or TRBV6-3 with TRBJ1-6; D gene uncertain. The germline V gene has CDR1 MNHEY and CDR2 SVGEGT. The germline V and J ends were trimmed by 5 bases and 9 bases, with 20 bases remaining between them. The CDR3 has 16 amino acids. This chain's CDR3 is CASSALLAGPFSPLHF. The CDR3, as DNA: TGTGCCAGCAGTGCACTCTTGGCGGGTCCCTTTTCACCCCTCCACTTT.

The chain uses TRBV3-1 and TRBJ1-2, with TRBD1 identical over 7 bases. V was pared by 2 bases and J by 4 bases, with 13 bases of the junction left unmatched. The CDR3 length is 17 residues. Germline V lookup: CDR1 LGHDT, CDR2 YNNKEL (reference sequence). This CDR3 is CASSQRPMTGWSYGYTF. The CDR3 DNA sequence: TGTGCCAGCAGCCAACGACCGATGACAGGGTGGAGCTATGGCTACACCTTC.

The J gene is TRBJ2-5, the V gene TRBV28; weak D call: TRBD2 (6 bases). CDR1 and CDR2 from the germline V gene are MDHEN and SYDVKM. This CDR3 contains 16 residues. V lost 2 bases to trimming and J lost 2 bases, with 15 bases between them. CDR3 in amino acids: CASSLDWAGPQETQYF. DNA for the CDR3: TGTGCCAGCAGTTTAGACTGGGCGGGACCGCAAGAGACCCAGTACTTC.

The J gene is TRBJ1-4, the V gene TRBV5-1; D is unclear. V shed 1 base and J shed 3 bases, with 7 bases lying between them. Germline values: CDR1 SGHRS, CDR2 YFSETQ. CDR3 length equals 14 residues. CDR3 in DNA: TGCGCCAGCAGCTTGACACGGGCTAATGAAAAACTGTTTTTT. Residues: CASSLTRANEKLFF. Based on the CDR3 plus reference TRBV5-1 and TRBJ1-4, the full variable domain is KAGVTQTPRYLIKTRGQQVTLSCSPISGHRSVSWYQQTPGQGLQFLFEYFSETQRNKGNFPGRFSGRQFSNSRSEMNVSTLELGDSALYLCASSLTRANEKLFFGSGTQLSVL.

This clonotype was observed a handful of times. CDR3 loop: CASSQVSALQETQYF. The DNA of the CDR3 is TGTGCCAGCAGCCAAGTGTCAGCACTCCAAGAGACCCAGTACTTC. The chain uses TRBV4-2 and TRBJ2-5; D not certain. Germline values: CDR1 LGHNA, CDR2 YNFKEQ. The CDR3 loop spans 15 amino acids. V was trimmed by 1 base and J by 1 base, leaving 10 bases between them.

This sequence joins TRBV4-1 and TRBJ2-7, with 7 nucleotides matching TRBD2. Looked up from germline, CDR1 is MGHRA and CDR2 is YSYEKL. Trimming took 3 bases from V and 3 from J; bases not matched to a gene: 11. This CDR3 has 16 residues. The CDR3 DNA follows: TGCGCCAGCAGCCACTCACCCGGGGGGAGTTTCTACGAGCAGTACTTC. It specifies CASSHSPGGSFYEQYF.

The sample holds a few counts of this clonotype. The V and J genes are TRBV11-2 and TRBJ2-4; a weak D match, TRBD2 (5 bases). TRBJ2-7 explains the end of the DNA better; the J call may be wrong. Germline V gene lookup returns CDR1 SGHAT and CDR2 FQNNGV. The CDR3 extends over 13 amino acids. CDR3 DNA sequence: TGTGCCAGCAGTCCGGGATTGCGCTACGAGCAGTACTTC. This translates into CASSPGLRYEQYF.

This chain uses TRBV14 with TRBJ1-2; no firm D call. V was clipped by 0 bases and J by 0 bases, with 14 bases between them. This CDR3 contains 17 residues. Germline CDR1 SGHDN, CDR2 FVKESK. In nucleotides, the CDR3 is TGTGCCAGCAGCCAAGATTCGCGTTCATCAGCTAACTATGGCTACACCTTC. Its translation: CASSQDSRSSANYGYTF. Variable domain in full (rest from reference TRBV14 and TRBJ1-2): EAGVTQFPSHSVIEKGQTVTLRCDPISGHDNLYWYRRVMGKEIKFLLHFVKESKQDESGMPNNRFLAERTGGTYSTLKVQPAELEDSGVYFCASSQDSRSSANYGYTFGSGTRLTVV.

This sequence joins TRBV7-9 and TRBJ1-1, with D hard to call. Germline V lookup: CDR1 SEHNR, CDR2 FQNEAQ (reference sequence). Trimming removed 2 bases from V and 11 bases from J, with 12 bases in between. The CDR3 runs 12 residues. For the CDR3, the DNA is TGTGCCAGCAGCTTACAAGGCTCTGGTGCTTTCTTT. It yields the protein CASSLQGSGAFF.

There are a few counts of this clonotype. V usage is TRBV6-2 or TRBV6-3 and J usage is TRBJ2-1; 10 bases are shared with TRBD2. With 5 bases clipped from V and 8 bases from J, the junction kept 6 bases outside the gene matches. Germline V gene data show CDR1 as MNHEY and CDR2 as SVGEGT. This CDR3 comprises 14 residues. CDR3 amino acids: CASSMTSGPDEQFF. In DNA, the CDR3 is TGTGCCAGCAGTATGACTAGCGGGCCCGATGAGCAGTTCTTC.

The chain employs TRBV6-1 and TRBJ1-2, with D unresolved. This CDR3 is built from 15 residues. With 8 bases removed from V and 5 bases from J, the gap between germline ends came to 21 bases. Germline CDR1 is MNHNS and CDR2 is SASEGT. The DNA for the CDR3 is TGTGCCAGCGAGAGGTCTAGGGTCAGTGGGTATGGCTACACCTTC. It codes for CASERSRVSGYGYTF.

The CDR3 bases are TGTGCCAGCAGTCCCCGTAAGGTTTACGAAGACAATGAGCAGTTCTTC. Translated, it gives CASSPRKVYEDNEQFF. The V gene is TRBV6-1, the J gene TRBJ2-1; D uncertain. Germline V lookup: CDR1 MNHNS, CDR2 SASEGT. The CDR3 totals 16 residues. V lost 5 bases, J lost 5 bases, and 19 bases lay in between.

The chain is built from TRBV7-6 and TRBJ2-5; no firm D call. With 5 bases removed from V and 7 bases from J, the gap between germline ends came to 14 bases. The CDR3 totals 13 residues. Germline CDR1 reads SGHVS; CDR2 reads FNYEAQ. The chain's CDR3 is CASSLTAIGTQYF. CDR3 bases: TGTGCCAGCAGCCTTACAGCGATCGGGACCCAGTACTTC.

The chain links TRBV18 to TRBJ2-7, with 7 bases identical to TRBD1. V lost 3 bases and J lost 3; bases outside the gene matches: 8. This CDR3 region has 15 residues. Germline V gene lookup returns CDR1 KGHSH and CDR2 LQKENI. DNA for the CDR3: TGTGCCAGCTCACCTGAACAGGGGTTCTACTACGAGCAGTACTTC. The encoded protein is CASSPEQGFYYEQYF.

This sequence joins TRBV19 and TRBJ1-1, with unresolved D. Trimming removed 5 bases at V and 0 bases at J, with 16 bases between. The CDR3 contains 16 residues. Germline assignment: CDR1 LNHDA and CDR2 SQIVND (reference sequence). The CDR3 loop is CASSWDVGRLNTEAFF. The CDR3 DNA reads TGTGCCAGTAGTTGGGATGTGGGCAGATTGAACACTGAAGCTTTCTTT.

The chain carries TRBV2 and TRBJ2-1; D is perhaps TRBD2 (6 bases). From germline, CDR1 is SNHLY and CDR2 FYNNEI. CDR3 length: 12 amino acids. The ends were cut back, 6 bases at V and 11 bases at J, with 14 bases in the middle. The CDR3 DNA reads TGTGCCAGCAGCCTCTCTCTAGCGCAGCAGTTCTTC. This translates into CASSLSLAQQFF.

This clonotype occurred a few times. The rearrangement uses TRBV2 and TRBJ1-2, with D unclear. This CDR3 region has 11 residues. Trimming stripped 0 bases from V and 7 bases from J, with 3 bases between. Germline CDR1 and CDR2: SNHLY and FYNNEI. DNA for the CDR3: TGTGCCAGCAGTGAAGCCCGTGGCTACACCTTC. Translated: CASSEARGYTF.

The chain combines TRBV7-9 with TRBJ2-7, with 8 bases fitting TRBD2. The V gene end was trimmed by 5 bases and the J gene end by 0 bases; junction bases not matched to a gene: 6. This CDR3 has 15 amino acids. Germline CDR1 reads SEHNR; CDR2 reads FQNEAQ (reference sequence). The CDR3 sequence: CASSQRGLSSYEQYF. In nucleotides, the CDR3 is TGTGCCAGCAGCCAGCGGGGGCTAAGCTCCTACGAGCAGTACTTC. The variable domain in full, completed from reference TRBV7-9 and TRBJ2-7, reads DTGVSQNPRHKITKRGQNVTFRCDPISEHNRLYWYRQTLGQGPEFLTYFQNEAQLEKSRLLSDRFSAERPKGSFSTLEIQRTEQGDSAMYLCASSQRGLSSYEQYFGPGTRLTVT.

The sample holds a few counts of this clonotype. The chain employs TRBV6-5 and TRBJ2-3; TRBD2 aligns across 10 bases. Trimming cost V 2 bases and J 5 bases; bases outside gene matches: 10. Germline V gene lookup returns CDR1 MNHEY and CDR2 SVGAGI. The CDR3 has 17 residues. The CDR3, as DNA: TGTGCCAGCAGTTACGGAGTAGCGGGGGGTTTTGAAGATACGCAGTATTTT. Protein: CASSYGVAGGFEDTQYF.